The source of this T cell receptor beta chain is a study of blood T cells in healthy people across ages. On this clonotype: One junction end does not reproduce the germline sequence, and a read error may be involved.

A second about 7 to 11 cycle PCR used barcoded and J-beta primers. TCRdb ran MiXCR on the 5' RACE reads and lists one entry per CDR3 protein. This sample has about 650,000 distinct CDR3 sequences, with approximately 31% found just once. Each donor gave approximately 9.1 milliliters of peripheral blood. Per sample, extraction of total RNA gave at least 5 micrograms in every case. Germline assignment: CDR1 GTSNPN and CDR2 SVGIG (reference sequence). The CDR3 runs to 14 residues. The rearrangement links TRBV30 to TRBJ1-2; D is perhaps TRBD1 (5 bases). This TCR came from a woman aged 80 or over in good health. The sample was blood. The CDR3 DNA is TGTGCCTGGAGATCAGGGAGGTCTAACTATGGCTACGCCTTC. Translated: CAWRSGRSNYGYAF.